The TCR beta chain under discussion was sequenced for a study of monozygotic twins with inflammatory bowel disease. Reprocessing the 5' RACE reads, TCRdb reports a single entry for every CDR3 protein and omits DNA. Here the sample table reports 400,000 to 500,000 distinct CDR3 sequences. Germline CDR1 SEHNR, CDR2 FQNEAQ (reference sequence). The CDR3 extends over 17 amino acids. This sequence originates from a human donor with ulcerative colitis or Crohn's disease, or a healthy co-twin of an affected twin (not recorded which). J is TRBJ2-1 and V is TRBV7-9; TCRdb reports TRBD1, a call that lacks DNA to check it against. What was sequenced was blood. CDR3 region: CASSSGTGYTSYNEQFF.